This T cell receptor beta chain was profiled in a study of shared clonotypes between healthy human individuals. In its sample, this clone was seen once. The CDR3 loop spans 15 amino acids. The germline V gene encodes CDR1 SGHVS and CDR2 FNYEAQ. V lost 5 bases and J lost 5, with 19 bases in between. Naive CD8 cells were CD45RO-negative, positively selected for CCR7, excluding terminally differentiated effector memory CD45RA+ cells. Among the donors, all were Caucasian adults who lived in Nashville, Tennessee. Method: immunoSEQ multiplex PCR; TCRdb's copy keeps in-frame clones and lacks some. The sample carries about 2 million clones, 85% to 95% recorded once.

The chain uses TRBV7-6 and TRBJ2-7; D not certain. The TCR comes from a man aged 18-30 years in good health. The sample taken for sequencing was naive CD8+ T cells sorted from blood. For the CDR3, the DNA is TGTGCCAGCAGCCCACTCCCAGGTCTCCCAAACGAGCAGTACTTC. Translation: CASSPLPGLPNEQYF.